Listed below are T cell receptor beta chains from one sample, sequenced in a study of beta chain features in type 1 diabetes. The repertoire was sequenced with immunoSEQ multiplex PCR; TCRdb's copy has only in-frame clones and lacks some. Here the sample spans some 170,000 clones, 63% being singletons. Sample: naive CD4+ T cells from blood. These receptors were collected from a man aged 25 to 40 with type 1 diabetes. CDR3s include the opening cysteine and the closing phenylalanine or tryptophan. Fields, in order: V gene, J gene, D gene, clone size, CDR3 length, CDR3 protein, CDR3 DNA. The D gene is left open where the match is weak. The size of a clone is reported for some rows only, either as once, few or many, or as a class for expanded clones.

TRBV30	TRBJ1-3	.	.	14	CASYGTAGINTIYF	TGTGCCTCGTACGGGACGGCCGGAATCAACACCATATATTTT
TRBV15	TRBJ2-5	.	.	14	CATSRDGARETQYF	TGTGCCACCAGCAGAGATGGGGCGAGAGAGACCCAGTACTTC
TRBV7-2	TRBJ1-5	TRBD1	.	14	CASSAGQGNQPQHF	TGTGCCAGCAGCGCGGGACAGGGCAATCAGCCCCAGCATTTT
TRBV7-2	TRBJ2-5	.	.	13	CASSLVQGETQYF	TGTGCCAGCAGCTTAGTACAGGGCGAGACCCAGTACTTC
TRBV7-8	TRBJ2-5	.	.	16	CASSLITPGIRETQYF	TGTGCCAGCAGCTTAATCACGCCAGGGATCCGAGAGACCCAGTACTTC
TRBV19	TRBJ2-1	.	few	13	CASNPPGLGEQFF	TGTGCCAGTAACCCTCCGGGTCTGGGTGAGCAGTTCTTC
TRBV11-2	TRBJ2-1	TRBD1	.	12	CASSAGGNEQFF	TGTGCCAGCAGCGCAGGGGGAAATGAGCAGTTCTTC
TRBV28	TRBJ1-2	.	.	13	CASRLTANYGYTF	TGTGCCAGCAGGTTGACCGCTAACTATGGCTACACCTTC
TRBV9	TRBJ2-3	.	few	12	CASSVGADTQYF	TGTGCCAGCAGCGTAGGAGCAGATACGCAGTATTTT
TRBV30	TRBJ2-5	.	few	13	CAWSAGTQETQYF	TGTGCCTGGAGCGCCGGGACCCAAGAGACCCAGTACTTC
TRBV20-1	TRBJ2-3	.	.	11	CSARGGDTQYF	TGCAGTGCTAGAGGGGGGGATACGCAGTATTTT
TRBV18	TRBJ2-7	TRBD1	.	15	CASSPRRTGLDEQYF	TGTGCCAGCTCACCACGAAGGACAGGGCTGGACGAGCAGTACTTC
TRBV12-5	TRBJ2-5	.	.	12	CASAAGDETQYF	TGTGCTAGTGCGGCAGGGGATGAGACCCAGTACTTC
TRBV27	TRBJ2-7	TRBD1	.	17	CASSLSPGTGITYEQYF	TGTGCCAGCAGTTTATCCCCCGGGACAGGGATAACCTACGAGCAGTACTTC
TRBV11-2	TRBJ2-5	.	.	13	CASSSRVQETQYF	TGTGCCAGCAGCTCCAGGGTTCAAGAGACCCAGTACTTC
TRBV7-2	TRBJ2-5	.	.	13	CASSLRQRETQYF	TGTGCCAGCAGCTTAAGGCAGCGGGAGACCCAGTACTTC
TRBV4-3	TRBJ2-5	.	few	15	CASSQAAAERETQYF	TGCGCCAGCAGCCAAGCGGCAGCGGAAAGGGAGACCCAGTACTTC
TRBV7-8	TRBJ2-5	TRBD2	few	14	CASSTGTREETQYF	TGTGCCAGCAGCACTGGGACTAGAGAAGAGACCCAGTACTTC
TRBV29-1	TRBJ2-3	TRBD1	.	14	CSVRGQGAGDTQYF	TGCAGCGTAAGGGGACAGGGGGCAGGAGATACGCAGTATTTT
TRBV11-2	TRBJ1-2	.	.	13	CASSLAGSYGYTF	TGTGCCAGCAGCTTAGCAGGTTCCTATGGCTACACCTTC
TRBV28	TRBJ2-1	TRBD2	.	15	CASSSGTSGRNEQFF	TGTGCCAGCAGCTCCGGGACTAGCGGTAGGAATGAGCAGTTCTTC
TRBV12-5	TRBJ2-2	.	.	16	CASGLVTTGQAGELFF	TGTGCTAGTGGTTTGGTAACCACAGGGCAAGCCGGGGAGCTGTTTTTT
TRBV9	TRBJ2-2	TRBD2	.	16	CASSVGLEVGTGELFF	TGTGCCAGCAGCGTGGGACTAGAGGTTGGCACCGGGGAGCTGTTTTTT
TRBV9	TRBJ2-3	TRBD2	once	15	CASSVEGGGTDTQYF	TGTGCCAGCAGCGTAGAGGGAGGGGGCACAGATACGCAGTATTTT
TRBV7-9	TRBJ2-5	.	.	15	CASTLGLAHEETQYF	TGTGCCAGCACACTTGGGCTAGCGCACGAAGAGACCCAGTACTTC
TRBV29-1	TRBJ2-7	.	.	14	CSVNVDRFPPEQYF	TGCAGCGTGAATGTCGACAGATTTCCCCCCGAGCAGTACTTC
TRBV4-3	TRBJ1-2	.	.	11	CASSQGRGYTF	TGCGCCAGCAGTCAGGGACGAGGCTACACCTTC
TRBV30	TRBJ2-3	.	.	15	CAWSPGQISTDTQYF	TGTGCCTGGAGCCCGGGGCAAATATCCACAGATACGCAGTATTTT
TRBV29-1	TRBJ2-5	TRBD1	.	13	CSVRTGYQETQYF	TGCAGCGTTCGGACAGGGTACCAAGAGACCCAGTACTTC
TRBV20-1	TRBJ2-5	TRBD1	.	11	CSARTGETQYF	TGCAGTGCCCGGACAGGAGAGACCCAGTACTTC
TRBV5-6	TRBJ2-6	.	.	17	CASSLVPSLSGANVLTF	TGTGCCAGCAGCTTGGTCCCCAGCCTCTCTGGGGCCAACGTCCTGACTTTC
TRBV23-1	TRBJ2-3	TRBD2	.	20	CASSQQMKTSGGTSTDTQYF	TGCGCCAGCAGTCAACAGATGAAGACTAGCGGGGGGACTAGCACAGATACGCAGTATTTT
TRBV29-1	TRBJ2-7	.	.	11	CSVGGGYEQYF	TGCAGCGTTGGGGGCGGCTACGAGCAGTACTTC
TRBV29-1	TRBJ2-7	.	few	12	CSVEAGVYEQYF	TGCAGCGTTGAGGCAGGAGTCTACGAGCAGTACTTC
TRBV4-1	TRBJ2-5	.	.	15	CASSQGGVGQETQYF	TGCGCCAGCAGCCAAGGAGGGGTTGGCCAAGAGACCCAGTACTTC
TRBV7-7	TRBJ2-7	.	.	16	CASSLEQEARGDEQYF	TGTGCTAGCAGCTTAGAACAGGAGGCTAGGGGGGACGAGCAGTACTTC
TRBV4-3	TRBJ1-4	.	.	13	CASSQGTIEKLFF	TGCGCCAGCAGCCAAGGAACGATTGAAAAACTGTTTTTT
TRBV10-3	TRBJ2-7	TRBD1	.	15	CAISEGDRVTYEQYF	TGTGCCATCAGTGAGGGAGACAGGGTTACCTACGAGCAGTACTTC
TRBV5-1	TRBJ2-1	.	.	16	CASSLAFPGDIGVSFF	TGCGCCAGCAGCTTGGCGTTCCCGGGGGACATAGGGGTGTCGTTCTTC
TRBV29-1	TRBJ1-4	.	.	12	CSAGTGAEKLFF	TGCAGCGCCGGAACTGGGGCCGAAAAACTGTTTTTT
TRBV10-3	TRBJ2-2	TRBD1	.	16	CAISPTGDLDTGELFF	TGTGCCATCAGCCCGACAGGGGATTTGGACACCGGGGAGCTGTTTTTT
TRBV29-1	TRBJ2-7	.	.	12	CSASEQGYEQYF	TGCAGCGCCTCCGAACAGGGCTACGAGCAGTACTTC
TRBV4-3	TRBJ2-3	TRBD1	.	15	CASSQDWTGEDTQYF	TGCGCCAGCAGCCAAGATTGGACAGGGGAGGATACGCAGTATTTT
TRBV12-5	TRBJ1-1	.	once	16	CASGPRGPGSRAEAFF	TGTGCTAGTGGACCGCGCGGGCCGGGATCAAGAGCTGAAGCTTTCTTT
TRBV18	TRBJ2-5	.	.	14	CASSQRVPQETQYF	TGTGCCAGCTCCCAAAGGGTACCCCAAGAGACCCAGTACTTC
TRBV29-1	TRBJ2-4	.	few	13	CSVAGTPENIQYF	TGCAGCGTAGCTGGGACACCGGAAAACATTCAGTACTTC
TRBV5-4	TRBJ2-5	TRBD1	.	14	CASSRGQLQETQYF	TGTGCCAGCAGCCGGGGACAGCTCCAAGAGACCCAGTACTTC
TRBV29-1	TRBJ1-2	.	.	13	CSVEAPGDYGYTF	TGCAGCGTTGAAGCCCCAGGGGACTATGGCTACACCTTC